This T cell receptor (beta chain) was found in a study of blood T cell repertoires in COVID-19. Study at large: Sources were T cells, B-cell-depleted T cells, or PBMCs; the material itself was cDNA or gDNA.

This CDR3 spans 16 amino acids. With 5 bases clipped from V and 5 bases from J, the junction kept 14 bases outside the gene matches. Germline V CDR1 and CDR2: MDHEN, SYDVKM. In the source study's methods: It was from reference gene primer amplification that nucleated cell counts were estimated. The protocol was immunoSEQ multiplex PCR, while the TCRdb copy is restricted to in-frame clones and leaves out a portion. D and trimming were read from the DNA, whereas the V and J calls and clone size are those reported in that table. The table records 100,000 to 140,000 clones, 80% to 90% of them present only once.

Sequencing was done on a sample of peripheral blood. The V and J genes are TRBV28 and TRBJ2-7; 8 bases agree with TRBD2. The sequence was collected from a man aged 40-55 years with active or convalescent COVID-19. The CDR3 reads CASSGFGRARTDEQYF. The CDR3 DNA reads as TGTGCCAGCAGTGGGTTCGGGAGGGCCAGAACCGACGAGCAGTACTTC.